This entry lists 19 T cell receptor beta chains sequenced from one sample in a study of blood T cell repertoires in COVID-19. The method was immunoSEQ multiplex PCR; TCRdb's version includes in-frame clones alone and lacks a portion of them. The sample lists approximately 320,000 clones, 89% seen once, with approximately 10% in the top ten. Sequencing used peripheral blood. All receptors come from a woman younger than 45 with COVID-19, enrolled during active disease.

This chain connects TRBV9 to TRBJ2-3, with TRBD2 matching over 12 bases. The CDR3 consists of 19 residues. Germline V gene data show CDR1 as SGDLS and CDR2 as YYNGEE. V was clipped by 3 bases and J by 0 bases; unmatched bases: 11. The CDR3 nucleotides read TGTGCCAGCAGCGCGGGGGGGACTAGCGGGTGGCATAGCACAGATACGCAGTATTTT. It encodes CASSAGGTSGWHSTDTQYF.

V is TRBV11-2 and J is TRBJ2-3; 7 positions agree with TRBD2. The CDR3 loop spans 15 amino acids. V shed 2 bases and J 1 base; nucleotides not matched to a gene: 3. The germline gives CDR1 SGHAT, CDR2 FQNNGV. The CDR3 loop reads CASSLWSGGTDTQYF. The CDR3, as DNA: TGTGCCAGCAGCTTATGGAGCGGGGGCACAGATACGCAGTATTTT.

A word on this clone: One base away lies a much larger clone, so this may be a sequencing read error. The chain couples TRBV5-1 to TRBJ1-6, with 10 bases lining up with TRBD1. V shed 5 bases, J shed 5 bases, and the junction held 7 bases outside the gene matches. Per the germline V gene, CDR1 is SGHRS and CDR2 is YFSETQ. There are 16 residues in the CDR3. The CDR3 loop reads CASRPSGTGDNSPLHF. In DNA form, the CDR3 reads TGCGCCAGCAGGCCTTCCGGGACAGGGGATAATTCACCCCTCCACTTT.

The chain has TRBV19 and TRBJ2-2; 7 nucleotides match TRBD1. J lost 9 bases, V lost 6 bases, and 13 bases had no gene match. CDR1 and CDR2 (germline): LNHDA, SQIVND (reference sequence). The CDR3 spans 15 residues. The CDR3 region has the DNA TGTGCCAGTAGCACCACAGGGGCCTGGGGATGGGAGCTGTTTTTT. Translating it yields CASSTTGAWGWELFF.

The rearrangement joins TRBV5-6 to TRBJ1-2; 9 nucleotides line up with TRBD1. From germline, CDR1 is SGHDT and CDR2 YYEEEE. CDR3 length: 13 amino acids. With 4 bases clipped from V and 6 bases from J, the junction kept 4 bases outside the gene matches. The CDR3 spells CASSRQGVHGYTF. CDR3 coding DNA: TGTGCCAGCAGCAGACAGGGGGTTCATGGCTACACCTTC.

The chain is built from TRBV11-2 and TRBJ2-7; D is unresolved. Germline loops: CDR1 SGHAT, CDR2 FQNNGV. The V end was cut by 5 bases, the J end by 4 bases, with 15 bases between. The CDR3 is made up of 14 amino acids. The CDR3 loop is CASSPEAPAYEQYF. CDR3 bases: TGTGCCAGCAGCCCCGAGGCCCCTGCGTACGAGCAGTACTTC. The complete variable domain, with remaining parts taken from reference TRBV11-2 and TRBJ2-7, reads EAGVAQSPRYKIIEKRQSVAFWCNPISGHATLYWYQQILGQGPKLLIQFQNNGVVDDSQLPKDRFSAERLKGVDSTLKIQPAKLEDSAVYLCASSPEAPAYEQYFGPGTRLTVT.

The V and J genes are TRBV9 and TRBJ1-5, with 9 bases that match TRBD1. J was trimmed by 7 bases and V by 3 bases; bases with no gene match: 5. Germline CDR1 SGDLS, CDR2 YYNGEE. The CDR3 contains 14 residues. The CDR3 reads CASSGGQGIQPQHF. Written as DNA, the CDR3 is TGTGCCAGCAGCGGGGGACAGGGTATCCAGCCCCAGCATTTT.

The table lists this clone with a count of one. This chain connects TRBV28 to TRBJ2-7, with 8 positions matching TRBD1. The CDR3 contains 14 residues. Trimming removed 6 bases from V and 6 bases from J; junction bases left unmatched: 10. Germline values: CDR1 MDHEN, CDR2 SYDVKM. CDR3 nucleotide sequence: TGTGCCAGCAGAACGGGACAGGTCTCTCTCGAGCAGTACTTC. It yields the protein CASRTGQVSLEQYF.

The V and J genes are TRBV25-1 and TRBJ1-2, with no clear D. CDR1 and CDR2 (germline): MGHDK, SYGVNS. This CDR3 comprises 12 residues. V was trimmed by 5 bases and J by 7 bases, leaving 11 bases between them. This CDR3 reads CASSKRAVGYTF. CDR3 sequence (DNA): TGTGCCAGCAGTAAGAGGGCGGTTGGCTACACCTTC.

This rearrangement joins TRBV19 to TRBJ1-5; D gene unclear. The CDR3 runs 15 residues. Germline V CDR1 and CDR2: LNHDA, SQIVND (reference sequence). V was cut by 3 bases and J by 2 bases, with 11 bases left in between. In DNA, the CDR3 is TGTGCCAGTAGTATCGGAGAGTTTGGCAATCAGCCCCAGCATTTT. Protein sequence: CASSIGEFGNQPQHF.

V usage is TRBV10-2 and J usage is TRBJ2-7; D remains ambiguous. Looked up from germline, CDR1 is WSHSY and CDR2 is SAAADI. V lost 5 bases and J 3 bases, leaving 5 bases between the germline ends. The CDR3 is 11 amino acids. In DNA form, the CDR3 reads TGCGCCAGCAGTTACTACTACGAGCAGTACTTC. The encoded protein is CASSYYYEQYF.

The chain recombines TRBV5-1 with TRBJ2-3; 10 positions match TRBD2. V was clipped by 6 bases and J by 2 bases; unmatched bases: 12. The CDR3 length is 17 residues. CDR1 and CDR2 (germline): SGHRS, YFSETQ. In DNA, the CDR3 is TGCGCCAGCACCTCCGGGGGGCTAGCGGGGGACACAGATACGCAGTATTTT. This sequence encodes CASTSGGLAGDTDTQYF.

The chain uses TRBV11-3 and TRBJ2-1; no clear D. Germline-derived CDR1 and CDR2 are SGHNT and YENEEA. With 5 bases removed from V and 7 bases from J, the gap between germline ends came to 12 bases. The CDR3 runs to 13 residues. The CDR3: CASSLHHGNEQFF. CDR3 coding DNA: TGTGCCAGCAGCCTACACCACGGGAATGAGCAGTTCTTC. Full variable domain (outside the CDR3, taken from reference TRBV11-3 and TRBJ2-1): EAGVVQSPRYKIIEKKQPVAFWCNPISGHNTLYWYLQNLGQGPELLIRYENEEAVDDSQLPKDRFSAERLKGVDSTLKIQPAELGDSAVYLCASSLHHGNEQFFGPGTRLTVL.

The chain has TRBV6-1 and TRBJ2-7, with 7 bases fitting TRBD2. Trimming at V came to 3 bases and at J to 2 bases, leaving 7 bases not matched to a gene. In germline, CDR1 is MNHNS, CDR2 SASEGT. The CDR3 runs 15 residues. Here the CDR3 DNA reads TGTGCCAGCAGTGACCTGTCGGGGGGAACCTACGAGCAGTACTTC. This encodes CASSDLSGGTYEQYF.

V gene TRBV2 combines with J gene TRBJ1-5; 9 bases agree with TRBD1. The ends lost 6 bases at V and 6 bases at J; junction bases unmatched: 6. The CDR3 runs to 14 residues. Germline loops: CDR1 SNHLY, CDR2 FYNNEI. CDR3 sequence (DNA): TGTGCCAGCAGAGCCGGGACAGGGCTTCAGCCCCAGCATTTT. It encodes CASRAGTGLQPQHF.

The CDR3 coding sequence is TGTGCCATCAGTGGCTCGGGACTAGCGGGGGGCAATACGCAGTATTTT. This codes for CAISGSGLAGGNTQYF. The J gene is TRBJ2-3, the V gene TRBV10-3, with 15 bases identical to TRBD2. This CDR3 contains 16 residues. Trimming at V came to 4 bases and at J to 7 bases, leaving 6 bases not matched to a gene. CDR1 and CDR2 (germline): ENHRY, SYGVKD.

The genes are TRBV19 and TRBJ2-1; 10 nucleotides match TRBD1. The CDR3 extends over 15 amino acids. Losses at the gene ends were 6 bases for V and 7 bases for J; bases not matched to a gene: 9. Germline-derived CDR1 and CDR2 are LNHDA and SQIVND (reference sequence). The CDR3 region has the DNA TGTGCCAGTAGATACCGGGACAGGGGTTGGAATGAGCAGTTCTTC. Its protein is CASRYRDRGWNEQFF.

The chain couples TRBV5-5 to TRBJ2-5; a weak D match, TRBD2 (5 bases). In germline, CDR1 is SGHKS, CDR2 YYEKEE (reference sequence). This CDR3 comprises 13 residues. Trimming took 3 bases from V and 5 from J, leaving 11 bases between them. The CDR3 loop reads CASSSRTDETQYF. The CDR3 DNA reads TGTGCCAGCAGCTCCAGGACTGATGAGACCCAGTACTTC.

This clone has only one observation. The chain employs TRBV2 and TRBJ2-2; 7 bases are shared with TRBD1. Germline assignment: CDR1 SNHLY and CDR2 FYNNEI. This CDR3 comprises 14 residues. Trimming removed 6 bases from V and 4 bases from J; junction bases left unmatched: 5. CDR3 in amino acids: CASRDRVSTGELFF. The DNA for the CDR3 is TGTGCCAGCAGAGACAGGGTGAGCACCGGGGAGCTGTTTTTT.